This is a list of T cell receptor beta chains from one sample in a study of T cell repertoires in cytomegalovirus infection. One entry per CDR3 protein, called by TCRdb with MiXCR from the reads. The sample holds some 350,000 distinct CDR3 sequences; around 18% are singletons and the top ten take 8.7%. The sequenced sample consisted of PBMCs. The receptors were gathered from a human donor in good health (CMV status not recorded). Some clones in this sample may be carry-over from other donors' samples. Each CDR3 is given with its conserved first and last residue. D genes are given only for firm matches. A clone size is listed for some rows: how often the clone was seen (once, few, many), or a class if it is expanded.

clone size	V gene	J gene	D gene	CDR3 protein	CDR3 DNA
NA	TRBV7-9	TRBJ2-5	NA	CASSFFNQETQYF	TGTGCCAGCAGCTTCTTTAACCAAGAGACCCAGTACTTC
many	TRBV7-9	TRBJ1-1	TRBD1	CASSPGQGARTEAFF	TGTGCCAGCAGCCCAGGACAGGGGGCAAGAACTGAAGCTTTCTTT
once	TRBV7-9	TRBJ1-5	NA	CASSWGGGTNQPQHF	TGTGCCAGCAGCTGGGGGGGGGGTACCAATCAGCCCCAGCATTTT
NA	TRBV20-1	TRBJ2-5	TRBD1	CSALPGTGQETQYF	TGCAGTGCTCTGCCCGGGACAGGGCAGGAGACCCAGTACTTC
NA	TRBV5-4	TRBJ2-3	TRBD2	CASSLQRETDTQYF	TGTGCCAGCAGCTTGCAGCGGGAGACAGATACGCAGTATTTT
NA	TRBV20-1	TRBJ1-6	NA	CSARPPGQPNSPLHF	TGCAGTGCTAGACCACCCGGACAGCCCAATTCACCCCTCCACTTT
NA	TRBV27	TRBJ2-5	TRBD2	CASSLSRGGPGETQYF	TGTGCCAGCAGTTTATCGCGGGGAGGGCCAGGAGAGACCCAGTACTTC
NA	TRBV30	TRBJ1-2	TRBD1	CAWKPGTAYGYTF	TGTGCCTGGAAGCCCGGGACAGCCTATGGCTACACCTTC
few	TRBV7-2	TRBJ1-2	NA	CASAGGASWEGYTF	TGTGCCAGCGCCGGGGGGGCGAGCTGGGAGGGCTACACCTTC
few	TRBV19	TRBJ1-1	NA	CASSSQVDTEAFF	TGTGCCAGTAGTAGTCAGGTTGACACTGAAGCTTTCTTT
few	TRBV6-6	TRBJ2-2	NA	CASSYSRGNGELFF	TGTGCCAGCAGTTACTCGAGGGGGAACGGGGAGCTGTTTTTT
few	TRBV20-1	TRBJ2-1	TRBD1	CSAGTGVNEQFF	TGCAGTGCCGGGACAGGGGTTAATGAGCAGTTCTTC
many	TRBV19	TRBJ1-6	TRBD1	CASRPTGQRRNSPLHF	TGTGCCAGTAGGCCAACGGGACAGAGGCGTAATTCACCCCTCCACTTT
NA	TRBV20-1	TRBJ2-1	NA	CSARTSSSWGSNEQFF	TGCAGTGCTAGGACCTCCTCAAGCTGGGGGAGCAATGAGCAGTTCTTC
many	TRBV7-9	TRBJ2-5	NA	CASSSPRAGGLETQYF	TGTGCCAGCAGCTCCCCCCGGGCAGGAGGATTAGAGACCCAGTACTTC
few	TRBV28	TRBJ2-5	NA	CASSPIGETQYF	TGTGCCAGCAGTCCTATTGGGGAGACCCAGTACTTC
NA	TRBV6-2/TRBV6-3	TRBJ2-2	NA	CASSSLVGRERELFF	TGTGCCAGCAGTTCTTTGGTTGGACGGGAGCGGGAGCTGTTTTTT
many	TRBV6-2/TRBV6-3	TRBJ2-5	TRBD2	CASSWTSGSGETQYF	TGTGCCAGCAGTTGGACTAGCGGGAGTGGAGAGACCCAGTACTTC
few	TRBV7-6	TRBJ2-1	TRBD2	CASSSPTSGGREQFF	TGTGCCAGCAGCTCCCCGACTAGCGGGGGCCGTGAGCAGTTCTTC
few	TRBV19	TRBJ2-2	NA	CASTPRGSGELFF	TGTGCCAGTACCCCCCGAGGGTCCGGGGAGCTGTTTTTT
few	TRBV5-1	TRBJ1-4	NA	CASSLEGGNEKLFF	TGCGCCAGCAGCTTGGAGGGTGGAAATGAAAAACTGTTTTTT
few	TRBV7-8	TRBJ2-5	NA	CASSSRRWARETQYF	TGTGCCAGCAGCTCTAGACGGTGGGCCAGAGAGACCCAGTACTTC
many	TRBV7-4	TRBJ1-1	NA	CASSLRLGAVLMNTEAFF	TGTGCCAGCAGCTTAAGGTTAGGGGCAGTACTCATGAACACTGAAGCTTTCTTT
NA	TRBV18	TRBJ2-3	NA	CASSPPRDTQYF	TGTGCCAGCTCACCACCTCGTGATACGCAGTATTTT
few	TRBV5-1	TRBJ2-3	NA	CASSLGLGSDTQYF	TGCGCCAGCAGCTTGGGGCTAGGCTCAGATACGCAGTATTTT
once	TRBV27	TRBJ1-2	NA	CASSLRGSWYGYTF	TGTGCCAGCAGTTTACGGGGGTCTTGGTATGGCTACACCTTC
few	TRBV5-1	TRBJ2-1	NA	CASRRQGREDEQFF	TGCGCCAGCAGACGGCAGGGTCGAGAGGATGAGCAGTTCTTC